A selection of T cell receptor beta chains follows, all from one sample in a study of T cell repertoires in ileal Crohn's disease. Produced via immunoSEQ multiplex PCR; TCRdb's table is partial and in-frame only. The top ten hold roughly 2.4% of the sample, which has about 1,200 clones, approximately 95% seen once. Sequencing was performed on ileal tissue. These receptors were taken from an adult with Crohn's disease. The CDR3 runs from the conserved cysteine through the conserved F or W. D genes are given only for firm matches.

CSADTQGIDGYTF,TGCAGCGCTGACACACAGGGTATCGATGGCTACACCTTC,TRBV29-1,NA,TRBJ1-2
CASSASLNTIYF,TGTGCCAGCAGCGCCTCCTTAAACACCATATATTTT,TRBV9,NA,TRBJ1-3
CASKGQGRTGELFF,TGTGCCAGCAAGGGACAGGGGCGCACCGGGGAGCTGTTTTTT,TRBV7-2,TRBD1,TRBJ2-2
CASSLWARPGDTQYF,TGTGCCAGCAGTTTATGGGCCCGGCCCGGAGATACGCAGTATTTT,TRBV27,NA,TRBJ2-3
CASSQTTPAYGYTF,TGCGCCAGCAGCCAGACGACCCCAGCGTACGGCTACACCTTC,TRBV4-1,NA,TRBJ1-2
CASSMNTGELFF,TGTGCCAGTAGCATGAACACCGGGGAGCTGTTTTTT,TRBV19,NA,TRBJ2-2
CASEDRGGPGDTQYF,TGTGCCAGTGAGGACAGGGGGGGGCCAGGAGATACGCAGTATTTT,TRBV19,TRBD1,TRBJ2-3
CASSYSGLAGDTQYF,TGTGCCAGCAGTTACTCGGGCCTAGCGGGTGATACGCAGTATTTT,TRBV6-5,TRBD2,TRBJ2-3
CASPPGESPYEQYF,TGTGCCAGCCCGCCGGGGGAATCACCCTACGAGCAGTACTTC,TRBV6-5,NA,TRBJ2-7
CASSEGQGGRTQYF,TGCGCCAGCAGCGAGGGGCAGGGGGGACGGACGCAGTATTTT,TRBV5-1,NA,TRBJ2-3
CASSLGGSGANVLTF,TGTGCCAGCAGTTTAGGAGGATCTGGGGCCAACGTCCTGACTTTC,TRBV28,NA,TRBJ2-6
CATSKTGSHEQFF,TGTGCCACCAGCAAGACAGGGTCCCATGAGCAGTTCTTC,TRBV15,TRBD1,TRBJ2-1
CASSQPTGGRPYEQYF,TGTGCCAGCAGCCAACCGACAGGGGGCCGGCCCTACGAGCAGTACTTC,TRBV16,TRBD1,TRBJ2-7
CASSPLDRGVHIQYF,TGTGCCAGCAGCCCTCTGGACAGAGGAGTGCACATTCAGTACTTC,TRBV9,NA,TRBJ2-4
CASSVVGGRGTGELFF,TGTGCCAGCAGCGTAGTGGGCGGGAGAGGCACCGGGGAGCTGTTTTTT,TRBV9,TRBD2,TRBJ2-2
CASSLLGSGELFF,TGTGCCAGTAGTCTACTAGGGTCCGGGGAGCTGTTTTTT,TRBV19,NA,TRBJ2-2